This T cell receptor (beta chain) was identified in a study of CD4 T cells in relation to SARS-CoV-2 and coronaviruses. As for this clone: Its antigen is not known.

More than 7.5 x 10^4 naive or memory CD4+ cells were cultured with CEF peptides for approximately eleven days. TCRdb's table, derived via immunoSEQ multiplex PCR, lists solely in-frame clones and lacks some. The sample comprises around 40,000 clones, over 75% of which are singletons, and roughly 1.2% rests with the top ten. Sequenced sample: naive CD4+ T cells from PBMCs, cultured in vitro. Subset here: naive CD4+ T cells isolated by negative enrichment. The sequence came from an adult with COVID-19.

The CDR3 bases are TGTGCCTGGTCAAGAGGACAGGGGATCCAGCCCCAGCATTTT. As protein: CAWSRGQGIQPQHF. The rearrangement uses TRBV30 and TRBJ1-5; 9 nucleotides line up with TRBD1. Losses at the gene ends were 5 bases for V and 7 bases for J; bases not matched to a gene: 9. The germline gives CDR1 GTSNPN, CDR2 SVGIG (reference sequence). The CDR3 loop spans 14 amino acids.